This T cell receptor (beta chain) was documented in a study of technical replicates of blood from a handful of donors. V lost 4 bases and J 3 bases, leaving 24 bases between the germline ends. There are 18 residues in the CDR3. Germline V gene lookup returns CDR1 SGHTA and CDR2 FQGNSA. Sequencing was performed with immunoSEQ multiplex PCR; in TCRdb, only in-frame clones are kept and a portion is missing. The sample holds about 63,000 clones; about 87% are singletons and the top ten take 5% to 5.5%. Sequencing was carried out using PBMCs. This sequence joins TRBV7-2 and TRBJ2-5, with D perhaps TRBD2 (5 bases). The receptor's source is a human donor in good health. Some clones in this sample may be carry-over from other donors' samples. The CDR3 protein is CASSSPVVGAILEETQYF. CDR3 in DNA: TGTGCCAGCAGCTCCCCGGTGGTGGGAGCCATTTTAGAAGAGACCCAGTACTTC.